Below, 10 T cell receptor beta chains from the same sample are listed, as sequenced in a study of T cell responses to AZD1222 COVID-19 vaccine. The repertoire was sequenced with immunoSEQ multiplex PCR; TCRdb's copy has only in-frame clones and lacks some. This sample has about 84,000 clones, with approximately 90% found just once. The sample in question was peripheral blood, obtained 28 days after the second AZD1222 dose. The source of these receptors is an adult who received the AZD1222 COVID-19 vaccine.

This clone was observed a few times. The V call is TRBV9, the J call TRBJ1-1; D is undetermined. This CDR3 is 14 amino acids long. In germline, CDR1 is SGDLS, CDR2 YYNGEE. V lost 4 bases to trimming and J lost 5 bases, with 15 bases between them. Here the CDR3 reads CASSFRSGGTEAFF. The DNA for the CDR3 is TGTGCCAGCAGCTTTAGGTCGGGAGGAACTGAAGCTTTCTTT.

This clone occurred once. The chain recombines TRBV5-1 with TRBJ1-2, with D uncertain. Germline CDR1 and CDR2: SGHRS and YFSETQ. Deletions cut 5 bases from V and 2 bases from J, with 7 bases between. CDR3 size: 12 residues. The CDR3 nucleotides read TGCGCCAGCAGATTAGAAAACTATGGCTACACCTTC. Residues: CASRLENYGYTF.

J is TRBJ2-7 and V is TRBV6-5; weak D call: TRBD1 (6 bases). The germline gives CDR1 MNHEY, CDR2 SVGAGI. Trimming cost V 2 bases and J 1 base, with 15 bases left between them. This CDR3 has 16 amino acids. The CDR3 DNA reads TGTGCCAGCAGTTACGGCTTACAGGGATTTTCCTACGAGCAGTACTTC. It codes for CASSYGLQGFSYEQYF.

In DNA form, the CDR3 reads TGCAGCGCCTCTTCTACGGCGGGAGGCTCCTCCTACAATGAGCAGTTCTTC. Its protein is CSASSTAGGSSYNEQFF. The gene calls are TRBV29-1 and TRBJ2-1; 8 bases are shared with TRBD2. CDR1 is SQVTM and CDR2 is ANQGSEA in the germline V gene. The ends lost 7 bases at V and 0 bases at J; junction bases unmatched: 14. There are 17 residues in the CDR3.

This CDR3 is CASSVTENNSPLHF. The DNA for the CDR3 is TGTGCCAGCAGCGTGACGGAAAATAATTCACCCCTCCACTTT. The chain is built from TRBV9 and TRBJ1-6; D is uncertain. Germline assignment: CDR1 SGDLS and CDR2 YYNGEE. V shed 2 bases and J shed 5 bases, with 8 bases lying between them. There are 14 residues in the CDR3.

The chain has TRBV11-2 and TRBJ1-5; 11 positions match TRBD1. The V segment lost 5 bases and the J segment 5 bases; nucleotides outside the gene matches: 8. Germline CDR1 reads SGHAT; CDR2 reads FQNNGV. The CDR3 length is 16 residues. The CDR3 region has the DNA TGTGCCAGCAGCCAGGGGACAGGGGGGGATTATCAGCCCCAGCATTTT. It specifies CASSQGTGGDYQPQHF.

This clone was recorded only once. V gene TRBV9 combines with J gene TRBJ2-2, with D possibly being TRBD1 (6 bases). This CDR3 has 16 residues. V shed 3 bases and J shed 3 bases, with 15 bases lying between them. Germline CDR1 reads SGDLS; CDR2 reads YYNGEE. The CDR3 spells CASSALRGLDTGELFF. The CDR3 DNA is TGTGCCAGCAGCGCGCTCAGGGGTCTAGACACCGGGGAGCTGTTTTTT.

CDR3 sequence (DNA): TGCGCCAGCAGTCGGGAAACTGGAAACACCATATATTTT. Residues: CASSRETGNTIYF. The chain links TRBV5-1 to TRBJ1-3; D uncertain. CDR3 length: 13 amino acids. CDR1 is SGHRS and CDR2 is YFSETQ in the germline V gene. With 5 bases removed from V and 2 bases from J, the gap between germline ends came to 8 bases.

The chain carries TRBV6-5 and TRBJ2-4; maybe TRBD1 (6 bases). This CDR3 comprises 14 residues. The V gene lost 2 bases and the J gene lost 6 bases, with 11 bases spanning the gap. The V gene's germline CDR1 is MNHEY and CDR2 SVGAGI. CDR3 in DNA: TGTGCCAGCAGTTACGGTTTCAGGGGAAACATTCAGTACTTC. The encoded protein is CASSYGFRGNIQYF.

J is TRBJ1-4 and V is TRBV20-1; TRBD1 agrees at 7 bases. Trimming took 3 bases from V and 12 from J; bases not matched to a gene: 4. CDR1 DFQATT and CDR2 SNEGSKA come from the germline V gene (reference sequence). This CDR3 has 11 residues. The CDR3 DNA reads TGCAGTGCTAGTAGACAGGGTCAACTGTTTTTT. It encodes CSASRQGQLFF.